Listed below are T cell receptor beta chains from one sample, sequenced in a study of cytomegalovirus exposure and HLA in healthy donors. Sequenced by immunoSEQ multiplex PCR; TCRdb stores in-frame clones only, minus some. This table has about 160,000 clones, 70% to 90% appearing once. The sequencing sample was made of PBMCs. Receptors were obtained from a woman in her late teens or twenties in good health and CMV-seronegative. Each CDR3 is given with its conserved first and last residue. D genes are given only for firm matches. The size of a clone is reported for some rows only, either as once, few or many, or as a class for expanded clones.

j_gene,v_gene,len,abundance,d_gene,CDR3aa,CDR3nt
TRBJ2-7,TRBV11-2,15,-,TRBD2,CASSLVVGLDYEQYF,TGTGCCAGCAGCTTAGTGGTTGGACTAGACTACGAGCAGTACTTC
TRBJ1-5,TRBV2,15,-,-,CASSPWTDSNQPQHF,TGTGCCAGCAGCCCATGGACAGACAGCAATCAGCCCCAGCATTTT
TRBJ1-5,TRBV5-4,15,-,-,CASSLLGEADQPQHF,TGTGCCAGCAGCTTGTTAGGGGAGGCGGATCAGCCCCAGCATTTT
TRBJ2-4,TRBV28,13,-,-,CASSPGAEGIQYF,TGTGCCAGCAGTCCCGGGGCGGAGGGCATTCAGTACTTC
TRBJ2-7,TRBV9,15,-,TRBD1,CASSVGGDRVYEQYF,TGTGCCAGCAGCGTAGGGGGGGACAGGGTCTACGAGCAGTACTTC
TRBJ1-2,TRBV14,13,-,-,CASSQAGGYGYTF,TGTGCCAGCAGCCAAGCCGGGGGCTATGGCTACACCTTC
TRBJ1-2,TRBV9,12,-,TRBD1,CASSRDRAGYTF,TGTGCCAGCAGCAGAGACAGGGCTGGCTACACCTTC
TRBJ2-1,TRBV27,14,-,-,CASSKQGVRNEQFF,TGTGCCAGCAGCAAACAGGGCGTACGGAATGAGCAGTTCTTC
TRBJ1-3,TRBV2,10,-,-,CASQGNTIYF,TGTGCCAGCCAGGGAAACACCATATATTTT
TRBJ1-2,TRBV6-1,12,-,-,CASSERNYGYTF,TGTGCCAGCAGTGAACGGAACTATGGCTACACCTTC
TRBJ1-1,TRBV7-9,13,few,-,CASSVTGNTEAFF,TGTGCCAGCAGCGTAACAGGGAACACTGAAGCTTTCTTT
TRBJ1-5,TRBV7-6,18,-,-,CASSLADGGPGGNQPQHF,TGTGCCAGCAGCCTAGCGGATGGAGGCCCGGGGGGCAATCAGCCCCAGCATTTT
TRBJ1-2,TRBV14,13,-,TRBD1,CASSQWTGVGYTF,TGTGCCAGCAGCCAATGGACAGGGGTCGGCTACACCTTC
TRBJ2-3,TRBV11-2,15,-,TRBD2,CASSPIGTREDTQYF,TGTGCCAGCAGCCCTATAGGGACTAGAGAAGATACGCAGTATTTT
TRBJ1-1,TRBV5-6,13,-,-,CASLGGRNTEAFF,TGTGCCAGCTTGGGGGGAAGGAACACTGAAGCTTTCTTT
TRBJ1-2,TRBV5-1,14,-,-,CASSSTDTTYGYTF,TGCGCCAGCAGCTCGACCGACACGACCTATGGCTACACCTTC
TRBJ2-5,TRBV14,16,-,-,CASSPSQGGHWETQYF,TGTGCCAGCAGCCCATCGCAGGGTGGTCATTGGGAGACCCAGTACTTC
TRBJ1-5,TRBV27,16,-,-,CASSLMGGSRNQPQHF,TGTGCCAGCAGTTTAATGGGGGGGTCCCGAAATCAGCCCCAGCATTTT
TRBJ1-2,TRBV4-1,15,-,TRBD1,CASSQTQGDNYGYTF,TGCGCCAGCAGCCAGACCCAGGGGGATAACTATGGCTACACCTTC
TRBJ1-1,TRBV7-2,15,-,-,CASSLRNRGSPEAFF,TGTGCCAGCAGCTTAAGAAACAGAGGGAGTCCTGAAGCTTTCTTT
TRBJ1-4,TRBV6-5,12,-,-,CASRHRNEKLFF,TGTGCCAGCAGACACAGAAATGAAAAACTGTTTTTT
TRBJ2-1,TRBV2,14,-,-,CASSEGGALNEQFF,TGTGCCAGCAGTGAAGGTGGGGCCCTCAATGAGCAGTTCTTC
TRBJ2-3,TRBV27,19,-,TRBD1,CASSPRTGGAREISDTQYF,TGTGCCAGCAGCCCCAGGACAGGGGGCGCGCGGGAGATATCAGATACGCAGTATTTT
TRBJ2-5,TRBV19,16,-,TRBD2,CASSIGSGSAQETQYF,TGTGCCAGTAGTATAGGTAGCGGGAGTGCCCAAGAGACCCAGTACTTC
TRBJ1-5,TRBV11-2,15,-,-,CASSSGRGGNQPQHF,TGTGCCAGCAGCTCCGGTAGGGGAGGTAATCAGCCCCAGCATTTT
TRBJ1-2,TRBV19,14,-,TRBD1,CASSTWDSNYGYTF,TGTGCCAGTAGTACATGGGACAGCAACTATGGCTACACCTTC
TRBJ2-7,TRBV7-2,14,-,-,CASSPQALLDEQYF,TGTGCCAGCAGCCCACAAGCCCTTCTAGACGAGCAGTACTTC
TRBJ1-3,TRBV30,13,-,TRBD1,CASYRGSGNTIYF,TGTGCCTCCTACAGGGGATCAGGAAACACCATATATTTT
TRBJ1-4,TRBV5-1,14,once,TRBD1,CASTPGTGGGKLFF,TGCGCCAGCACCCCCGGGACAGGGGGCGGAAAACTGTTTTTT
TRBJ2-5,TRBV7-3,20,-,TRBD2,CASSLDPPMGWGGGRETQYF,TGTGCCAGCAGCTTAGATCCCCCTATGGGGTGGGGGGGAGGAAGAGAGACCCAGTACTTC
TRBJ2-1,TRBV5-1,12,-,-,CASSLVAAEQFF,TGCGCCAGCAGCTTGGTGGCGGCTGAGCAGTTCTTC
TRBJ2-7,TRBV5-1,14,-,-,CASSLGGTAYEQYF,TGCGCCAGCAGCCTGGGGGGGACAGCCTACGAGCAGTACTTC
TRBJ1-4,TRBV5-6,15,-,TRBD1,CASSLRGQGDEKLFF,TGTGCCAGCAGCTTGAGAGGACAGGGGGACGAAAAACTGTTTTTT
TRBJ2-7,TRBV5-8,13,-,-,CASSLTGYYEQYF,TGTGCCAGCAGCTTGACAGGGTATTACGAGCAGTACTTC
TRBJ2-1,TRBV5-6,14,-,TRBD2,CASSSLSGSNEQFF,TGTGCCAGCAGCTCCCTTAGCGGGAGCAATGAGCAGTTCTTC
TRBJ2-7,TRBV10-3,12,-,-,CAISPSSYEQYF,TGTGCCATCAGCCCTAGCTCCTACGAGCAGTACTTC
TRBJ2-7,TRBV6-6,13,-,-,CASSWAPGYEQYF,TGTGCCAGCAGTTGGGCCCCCGGATACGAGCAGTACTTC
TRBJ1-1,TRBV4-1,14,-,-,CASSHRLRDTEAFF,TGCGCCAGCAGCCATCGACTCAGGGACACTGAAGCTTTCTTT
TRBJ1-2,TRBV7-8,12,once,TRBD1,CASSLTGVGYTF,TGTGCCAGCAGCTTAACAGGGGTTGGCTACACCTTC
TRBJ2-3,TRBV6-5,14,few,-,CASSPTAGRDTQYF,TGTGCCAGCAGCCCCACTGCGGGAAGGGATACGCAGTATTTT
TRBJ1-5,TRBV4-3,14,few,-,CASSQVLDNQPQHF,TGCGCCAGCAGCCAAGTGCTAGACAATCAGCCCCAGCATTTT
TRBJ1-5,TRBV6-1,13,-,-,CASSGGRDQPQHF,TGTGCCAGCAGTGGGGGGCGCGATCAGCCCCAGCATTTT